The 25 T cell receptor beta chains below all came from one sample that was sequenced in a study of molecular identifiers for immune sequencing clone quantification. TCRdb re-called the PCR reads with MiXCR, one entry per CDR3 protein. The sample consists of under 350,000 distinct CDR3 sequences, under 25% of them appearing once. The material sequenced was naive CD8+ T cells from blood, with Jurkat cell RNA spiked in. The sample's subset: FACS-sorted CD8+CD4-CCR7+CD45RA+ naive T cells. These receptors were taken from a human donor in good health. Some libraries in this study had Jurkat cell RNA spiked in.

Points on this clonotype: The junction departs from germline at one end; a sequencing error may be responsible. The chain combines TRBV6-2 or TRBV6-3 with TRBJ1-5; perhaps TRBD1 as D (5 bases). Per germline, CDR1 MNHEY and CDR2 SVGEGT. The CDR3 covers 15 residues. The CDR3: CASSSHNRYHQPPHF. CDR3 bases: TGTGCCAGCAGTTCTCATAACAGGTACCATCAGCCCCCGCATTTT.

In its sample, this clonotype was seen a few times. Written as DNA, the CDR3 is TGCGCCAGCAGCTTGGGGGGGGGCAGTCCCTCCTACGAGCAGTACTTC. Its translation is CASSLGGGSPSYEQYF. This chain uses TRBV5-1 with TRBJ2-7; tentatively, D is TRBD2 (7 bases). Germline V CDR1 and CDR2: SGHRS, YFSETQ. V dropped 0 bases and J dropped 0 bases, with 13 bases sitting between them. The CDR3 is 16 residues long.

Concerning this clonotype: A much larger clone is a single base away; this may be a read error. The CDR3 carries no conserved terminal phenylalanine or tryptophan, so it likely arises from a read error. This chain uses TRBV13 with TRBJ2-7, with D uncertain. The CDR3 covers 14 residues. V lost 0 bases and J lost 4, with 10 bases in between. The germline V gene encodes CDR1 PRHDT and CDR2 FYEKMQ (reference sequence). DNA for the CDR3: TGTGCCAGCAGCTTAGGGTCCGGAGATTACGAGCAGTACTCC. Translating gives CASSLGSGDYEQYS.

Only one count was recorded for this clonotype. V and J are TRBV12-3 or TRBV12-4 and TRBJ2-3; TRBD2 matches 9 bases. Germline trimming cut 5 bases from V and 2 bases from J; bases unmatched to any gene: 11. This CDR3 region has 17 residues. The CDR3 DNA reads as TGTGCCAGCAGTCCCCCATCTAGCGGGGAGAACACAGATACGCAGTATTTT. Translating gives CASSPPSSGENTDTQYF.

The chain links TRBV5-8 to TRBJ1-1; TRBD1 is a possible D gene (5 bases). The V gene's germline CDR1 is SGHTS and CDR2 YDEGEE. The CDR3 is 13 residues long. Trimming removed 3 bases from V and 1 base from J, with 7 bases in between. Written as DNA, the CDR3 is TGTGCCAGCAGCTCGGACACGAACACTGAAGCTTTCTTT. Amino acids: CASSSDTNTEAFF.

The sample holds a few counts of this clonotype. This chain uses TRBV28 with TRBJ1-2; D may be TRBD1 (5 bases). Trimming left V 3 bases short and J 3 bases short, with 17 bases between. The CDR3 contains 16 residues. The germline CDR1 and CDR2 sequences are MDHEN and SYDVKM. The CDR3 loop reads CASSFTPGGGDYGYTF. The CDR3 region has the DNA TGTGCCAGCAGTTTTACCCCTGGGGGGGGTGACTATGGCTACACCTTC.

This clonotype was seen ten or more times. The rearrangement joins TRBV7-2 to TRBJ1-1, with a possible D match to TRBD1 (5 bases). The CDR3 loop spans 15 amino acids. From germline, CDR1 is SGHTA and CDR2 FQGNSA. V lost 3 bases to trimming and J lost 0 bases, with 11 bases between them. The CDR3, as DNA: TGTGCCAGCAGCTTGGGACCGCTCATGAACACTGAAGCTTTCTTT. Protein sequence: CASSLGPLMNTEAFF.

This clonotype was counted at least ten times. The V gene is TRBV5-1, the J gene TRBJ2-3, with a weak D call TRBD2 (6 bases). This CDR3 region has 13 residues. CDR1 and CDR2 (germline): SGHRS, YFSETQ. Trimming removed 7 bases from V and 1 base from J, with 10 bases in between. CDR3 DNA: TGCGCCAGCCGGGAGTACGGCACAGATACGCAGTATTTT. Its protein is CASREYGTDTQYF.

The genes are TRBV6-2 or TRBV6-3 and TRBJ2-3, with 12 nucleotides matching TRBD2. The CDR3 consists of 15 residues. J lost 7 bases, V lost 4 bases, and 6 bases had no gene match. Germline lookup yields CDR1 MNHEY and CDR2 SVGEGT. CDR3: CASSFLAGGMNTQYF. In nucleotides, the CDR3 is TGTGCCAGCAGTTTTCTAGCGGGAGGGATGAATACGCAGTATTTT.

V and J are TRBV3-1 and TRBJ2-3, with TRBD1 as a possible D gene (6 bases). Germline CDR1 LGHDT, CDR2 YNNKEL (reference sequence). This CDR3 contains 15 residues. Trimming took off 4 bases at V and 3 bases at J, with 14 bases between the two ends. CDR3 amino acids: CASSPRTVITDTQYF. For the CDR3, the DNA is TGTGCCAGCAGCCCCCGGACAGTTATAACAGATACGCAGTATTTT.

Comments on this clonotype: A much larger clone lies a single base off, so this may be a read error. This is likely a read error, given that the CDR3 carries no conserved phenylalanine or tryptophan at its end. This sequence joins TRBV29-1 and TRBJ2-7; the D call may be TRBD1 or TRBD2 (5 bases each). Trimming left V 6 bases short and J 0 bases short, with 21 bases between. The CDR3 runs to 16 residues. Looked up from germline, CDR1 is SQVTM and CDR2 is ANQGSEA. CDR3 DNA: TGCAGCGTCGCAGGCCCCGGGACGACTTACTCCTACGAGCAGTACTTA. It is translated as CSVAGPGTTYSYEQYL.

The genes are TRBV27 and TRBJ1-1; the match to TRBD1 covers 7 bases. This CDR3 contains 14 residues. The germline gives CDR1 MNHEY, CDR2 SMNVEV (reference sequence). The V gene end was trimmed by 5 bases and the J gene end by 6 bases; junction bases not matched to a gene: 9. CDR3 in amino acids: CASSDADRSAEAFF. CDR3 DNA: TGTGCCAGCAGTGACGCGGACAGGTCGGCTGAAGCTTTCTTT.

This clonotype was recorded only once. A much larger clone is a single base away; this may be a read error. V usage is TRBV5-3 and J usage is TRBJ2-7; D might be TRBD1 or TRBD2, each matching 5 bases. TRBV5-3 is given ORF status, its function remaining uncertain. The CDR3 is made up of 15 amino acids. With 8 bases removed from V and 0 bases from J, the gap between germline ends came to 18 bases. The CDR3 spells CASRLGDHGSYEQYF. For the CDR3, the DNA is TGTGCCAGCCGCTTGGGGGACCACGGCTCCTACGAGCAGTACTTC.

Concerning this clonotype itself: This may stem from a read error, because a much larger clone lies one nucleotide away. The chain couples TRBV4-1 to TRBJ2-3; possibly TRBD2 for D (5 bases). Trimming took off 3 bases at V and 3 bases at J, with 16 bases between the two ends. Per germline, CDR1 MGHRA and CDR2 YSYEKL. CDR3 length: 16 residues. The CDR3 DNA follows: TGCGCCAGCAGCCAGGACCCTGGGAGAACTACAGATACGCAGTATTTT. This encodes CASSQDPGRTTDTQYF.

This clonotype was seen at least ten times. The chain carries TRBV6-2 or TRBV6-3 and TRBJ2-3; 8 nucleotides align to TRBD1. The ends lost 7 bases at V and 3 bases at J; junction bases unmatched: 6. Germline V gene data show CDR1 as MNHEY and CDR2 as SVGEGT. The CDR3 runs to 14 residues. CDR3 coding DNA: TGTGCCAGCACCTGGACAGGGATAACAGATACGCAGTATTTT. This gives the protein CASTWTGITDTQYF.

This clonotype was seen more than once but under ten times. The chain links TRBV6-2 or TRBV6-3 to TRBJ1-5, with TRBD1 identical over 9 bases. The CDR3 covers 14 residues. Germline values: CDR1 MNHEY, CDR2 SVGEGT. Trimming removed 4 bases from V and 8 bases from J; junction bases left unmatched: 6. CDR3 DNA sequence: TGTGCCAGCAGTTTCACAGGGGGCGAGGAGCCCCAGCATTTT. Protein sequence: CASSFTGGEEPQHF.

In regard to this clonotype: A much larger clone differs by one base, so this may be a read error. The chain carries TRBV12-3 or TRBV12-4 and TRBJ2-5; no clear D gene. This CDR3 is 11 amino acids long. CDR3 amino acids: CASSVQESQYF. The CDR3 DNA sequence: TGTGCCAGCAGTGTCCAAGAGAGCCAGTACTTC.

The chain links TRBV7-9 to TRBJ1-1; the D gene is possibly TRBD1 (5 bases). The CDR3 has 13 amino acids. Germline V gene lookup returns CDR1 SEHNR and CDR2 FQNEAQ (reference sequence). Between the trimmed V and J ends, which lost 5 bases and 6 bases, there was a span of 13 bases. The CDR3 region has the DNA TGTGCCAGCAGCGACGACAGCAACGCTGAAGCTTTCTTT. Its protein product is CASSDDSNAEAFF.

This clonotype has more than one count but fewer than ten. This rearrangement joins TRBV7-9 to TRBJ1-1, with D unclear. Germline loops: CDR1 SEHNR, CDR2 FQNEAQ (reference sequence). The CDR3 has 14 residues. V lost 5 bases and J lost 1, with 11 bases in between. The chain's CDR3 is CASSPPTPNTEAFF. CDR3 nucleotides: TGTGCCAGCAGCCCCCCGACCCCGAACACTGAAGCTTTCTTT.

In its sample, this clonotype was seen once. The V gene is TRBV7-9, the J gene TRBJ1-5, with TRBD1 as a possible D gene (5 bases). The length of the CDR3 is 17 residues. Trimming left V 1 base short and J 6 bases short, with 19 bases between. Looked up from germline, CDR1 is SEHNR and CDR2 is FQNEAQ (reference sequence). CDR3 coding DNA: TGTGCCAGCAGCTTAGAGGGCAGGGTCGGAGGCACTCAGCCCCAGCATTTT. It specifies CASSLEGRVGGTQPQHF.

About this clonotype itself: A read error is likely, as this CDR3 ends without the conserved phenylalanine or tryptophan. V gene TRBV9 combines with J gene TRBJ1-2; no clear D gene. CDR3 length: 14 residues. With 3 bases removed from V and 3 bases from J, the gap between germline ends came to 12 bases. CDR1 and CDR2 (germline): SGDLS, YYNGEE. This chain's CDR3 is CASSAETQYYGYTL. The CDR3 DNA sequence: TGTGCCAGCAGCGCGGAGACACAATACTATGGCTACACCCTC.

This clonotype has ten or more counts. The chain uses TRBV7-9 and TRBJ2-3; 9 bases map to TRBD1. This CDR3 comprises 17 residues. Germline V lookup: CDR1 SEHNR, CDR2 FQNEAQ (reference sequence). Trimming cost V 5 bases and J 0 bases; bases outside gene matches: 9. The CDR3 sequence: CASSREWDRDSTDTQYF. For the CDR3, the DNA is TGTGCCAGCAGCCGAGAGTGGGACAGGGACAGCACAGATACGCAGTATTTT. The full variable domain, with the rest looked up from reference TRBV7-9 and TRBJ2-3, is DTGVSQNPRHKITKRGQNVTFRCDPISEHNRLYWYRQTLGQGPEFLTYFQNEAQLEKSRLLSDRFSAERPKGSFSTLEIQRTEQGDSAMYLCASSREWDRDSTDTQYFGPGTRLTVL.

The V and J genes are TRBV6-2 or TRBV6-3 and TRBJ1-5; no definite D call. Germline V gene sequence: CDR1 MNHEY, CDR2 SVGEGT. This CDR3 has 14 amino acids. Trimming removed 4 bases from V and 0 bases from J, with 7 bases in between. The CDR3 coding sequence is TGTGCCAGCAGTTCCACCAGTAGCAATCAGCCCCAGCATTTT. Translated, it gives CASSSTSSNQPQHF.

Only a few counts were recorded for this clonotype. V and J are TRBV10-2 and TRBJ1-2, with TRBD1 matching 7 bases. The germline gives CDR1 WSHSY, CDR2 SAAADI. V gave up 4 bases and J gave up 6 bases; unmatched junction bases: 8. CDR3 length: 14 amino acids. The CDR3 nucleotides are TGCGCCAGCAGTGGGGACAGCCGTATGAATGGCTACACCTTC. Translating it yields CASSGDSRMNGYTF.

This clonotype has just a few counts. The chain carries TRBV7-9 and TRBJ2-3; a possible D gene is TRBD2 (6 bases). The germline V and J ends were trimmed by 4 bases and 10 bases, with 15 bases remaining between them. The CDR3 has 13 amino acids. Looked up from germline, CDR1 is SEHNR and CDR2 is FQNEAQ (reference sequence). CDR3 loop: CASSSGTFRAQYF. The CDR3 DNA is TGTGCCAGCAGCTCCGGGACTTTTCGGGCGCAGTATTTT.